This T cell receptor (beta chain) was identified during a study of blood T cell repertoires in COVID-19. Turning to the study itself: COVID-19 samples collected from the United States, Italy and Spain covered acute and convalescent phases. PBMCs, B-cell-depleted T cells, or T cells were the source of the cDNA or gDNA that made up the material.

In the authors' methods: Reference gene primer amplification gave estimated nucleated cell counts. Clones were read by immunoSEQ multiplex PCR, and TCRdb kept only the in-frame ones, dropping some. That table supplies the V and J calls and clone size; D and trimming were determined from the DNA. The repertoire has about 97,000 clones, 85% to 95% of them found once; the top ten carry more than 5%. This sequence originates from a man in his fifties or sixties with active COVID-19. Sequenced material: peripheral blood.

The CDR3 reads CASSDRYTGELFF. CDR3 DNA sequence: TGTGCCAGCAGTGACAGATACACCGGGGAGCTGTTTTTT. This chain joins TRBV2 and TRBJ2-2; D remains ambiguous. The ends were cut back, 3 bases at V and 3 bases at J, with 5 bases in the middle. Germline CDR1 SNHLY, CDR2 FYNNEI. The CDR3 is 13 amino acids.